Below, 14 T cell receptor beta chains from the same sample are listed, as sequenced in a study of cytomegalovirus exposure and HLA in healthy donors. Both 60 Vbeta primers and 13 Jbeta primers went into the PCR. Repertoires were generated with immunoSEQ multiplex PCR, while TCRdb's copy carries only in-frame clones and drops some. The sample yields about 190,000 clones, around 90% seen once. Material: PBMCs. These receptors were taken from a woman between 18 and 29 years old in good health and CMV-seronegative.

The chain recombines TRBV18 with TRBJ1-5; D remains ambiguous. Trimming shortened V by 4 bases and J by 6 bases, and 16 bases separated the two germline ends. Per germline, CDR1 KGHSH and CDR2 LQKENI. The CDR3 runs to 15 residues. DNA of the CDR3: TGTGCCAGCTCACTCGGGATACGGAGAACTCAGCCCCAGCATTTT. This sequence encodes CASSLGIRRTQPQHF.

This clone was counted a single time. V and J are TRBV6-1 and TRBJ2-7; the D is unclear. The CDR3 is 13 residues long. Germline CDR1 is MNHNS and CDR2 is SASEGT. Trimming stripped 1 base from V and 6 bases from J, with 10 bases between. The CDR3 DNA reads as TGTGCCAGCAGTGAAGAGGTTAGAGGCGAGCAGTACTTC. Translation gives CASSEEVRGEQYF.

This clone has just a few counts. The chain is built from TRBV4-2 and TRBJ2-5; weak D call: TRBD2 (6 bases). Trimming took off 5 bases at V and 5 bases at J, with 18 bases between the two ends. Germline V gene data show CDR1 as LGHNA and CDR2 as YNFKEQ. This CDR3 spans 15 amino acids. The CDR3 sequence is CASSLEAGRRETQYF. CDR3 sequence (DNA): TGTGCCAGCAGCTTGGAGGCGGGGCGTAGGGAGACCCAGTACTTC.

Written as DNA, the CDR3 is TGTGCCAGCAGCTTAGGGACACTAACTAGCGGGGGTAGGGGGACCCAGTACTTC. Protein: CASSLGTLTSGGRGTQYF. The J gene is TRBJ2-5, the V gene TRBV5-5, with 11 bases fitting TRBD2. V was clipped by 2 bases and J by 7 bases; unmatched bases: 16. The CDR3 consists of 18 residues. Germline values: CDR1 SGHKS, CDR2 YYEKEE (reference sequence).

Here the CDR3 reads CASSLSPLRGLVYEQYF. The CDR3 region has the DNA TGTGCCAGCAGTTTATCCCCCTTACGGGGACTGGTCTACGAGCAGTACTTC. The chain is built from TRBV28 and TRBJ2-7, with D possibly matching TRBD2 (6 bases). Trimming shortened V by 1 base and J by 3 bases, and 19 bases separated the two germline ends. CDR1 and CDR2 from the germline V gene are MDHEN and SYDVKM. The CDR3 runs 17 residues. Using reference TRBV28 and TRBJ2-7 for the parts outside the CDR3, the full variable domain is DVKVTQSSRYLVKRTGEKVFLECVQDMDHENMFWYRQDPGLGLRLIYFSYDVKMKEKGDIPEGYSVSREKKERFSLILESASTNQTSMYLCASSLSPLRGLVYEQYFGPGTRLTVT.

Turning to this clone: Mismatch with germline at one junction end may stem from a read error. V and J are TRBV7-7 and TRBJ2-5; D is undetermined. The CDR3 consists of 13 residues. Per germline, CDR1 SSHAT and CDR2 FNYEAQ (reference sequence). Here the CDR3 reads CASSLQVSETQYF. In DNA form, the CDR3 reads TGTGCTAGCAGCTTGCAGGTGTCCGAGACCCAGTACTTC.

V usage is TRBV19 and J usage is TRBJ2-5; 8 bases are a match to TRBD2. Germline loops: CDR1 LNHDA, CDR2 SQIVND (reference sequence). V lost 1 base, J lost 4 bases, and 8 bases stayed unmatched. The CDR3 runs 16 residues. CDR3 nucleotide sequence: TGTGCCAGTAGTATAGGGACGCGGGGGGCAGGAGAGACCCAGTACTTC. Its translation: CASSIGTRGAGETQYF.

V is TRBV7-6 and J is TRBJ2-7; 9 bases are shared with TRBD2. CDR1 and CDR2 (germline): SGHVS, FNYEAQ. V lost 3 bases to trimming and J lost 1 base; unmatched junction nucleotides: 4. The CDR3 length is 15 residues. The CDR3 loop is CASSLASGDSYEQYF. In DNA, the CDR3 is TGTGCCAGCAGCTTGGCTAGCGGGGATTCCTACGAGCAGTACTTC.

The chain has TRBV9 and TRBJ2-3; 7 nucleotides match TRBD1. The CDR3 contains 14 residues. Unmatched junction bases numbered 5, after V lost 5 bases and J lost 2 bases. CDR1 SGDLS and CDR2 YYNGEE come from the germline V gene. Here the CDR3 DNA reads TGTGCCAGCAGTGGGGACAGACTCACAGATACGCAGTATTTT. Translation: CASSGDRLTDTQYF.

This clone was seen once. This chain links TRBV6-5 with TRBJ1-1; 9 bases match TRBD1. This CDR3 is built from 14 residues. Germline CDR1 reads MNHEY; CDR2 reads SVGAGI. Trimming at V came to 6 bases and at J to 3 bases, leaving 5 bases not matched to a gene. The CDR3, as DNA: TGTGCCAGCAGCCACGGGGACAGGGACACTGAAGCTTTCTTT. It encodes CASSHGDRDTEAFF.

The J gene is TRBJ2-3, the V gene TRBV9; no clear D. Trimming removed 4 bases at V and 2 bases at J, with 8 bases between. The CDR3 loop spans 13 amino acids. Germline lookup yields CDR1 SGDLS and CDR2 YYNGEE. The CDR3 sequence: CASSPRLTDTQYF. In DNA form, the CDR3 reads TGTGCCAGCAGCCCCCGTCTCACAGATACGCAGTATTTT. Combining the CDR3 with reference TRBV9 and TRBJ2-3 gives the whole variable domain DSGVTQTPKHLITATGQRVTLRCSPRSGDLSVYWYQQSLDQGLQFLIQYYNGEERAKGNILERFSAQQFPDLHSELNLSSLELGDSALYFCASSPRLTDTQYFGPGTRLTVL.

The V and J genes are TRBV2 and TRBJ1-1; a weak D match, TRBD1 (5 bases). The ends were cut back, 11 bases at V and 4 bases at J, with 17 bases in the middle. Germline V lookup: CDR1 SNHLY, CDR2 FYNNEI. The CDR3 covers 13 residues. In DNA form, the CDR3 reads TGTGCCGACGGTGGCAGGGAGGGCACTGAAGCTTTCTTT. Residues: CADGGREGTEAFF.

The chain is built from TRBV6-5 and TRBJ1-2; 7 bases match TRBD1. The CDR3 is made up of 15 amino acids. Unmatched junction bases numbered 9, after V lost 1 base and J lost 7 bases. Per germline, CDR1 MNHEY and CDR2 SVGAGI. CDR3 nucleotide sequence: TGTGCCAGCAGTTACTTGGACAGGATTCCGCCTGGCTACACCTTC. It encodes CASSYLDRIPPGYTF.

V is TRBV5-1 and J is TRBJ2-7; D is possibly TRBD1 (8 bases). Germline values: CDR1 SGHRS, CDR2 YFSETQ. CDR3 length: 16 amino acids. V was cut by 4 bases and J by 3 bases, with 20 bases left in between. The CDR3 DNA is TGCGCCAGCAGCAGGGGGGGACAGGCCGCCGACTACGAGCAGTACTTC. As protein: CASSRGGQAADYEQYF.